These T cell receptor beta chains were read from a single sample in a study of blood T cell repertoires in COVID-19. The repertoire was sequenced with immunoSEQ multiplex PCR; TCRdb's copy has only in-frame clones and lacks some. The repertoire holds fewer than 250,000 clones, with around 90% as singletons. The sequenced material came from peripheral blood. These receptors originate from a man younger than 40 with COVID-19, enrolled during active disease. CDR3s leave out the opening cysteine and the closing phenylalanine or tryptophan. Fields, in order: J gene, V gene, CDR3 protein.

TRBJ1-1,TRBV5-1,ASSLVGKGVTF
TRBJ1-4,TRBV5-1,ASSLAPLEEKLF
TRBJ2-7,TRBV2,ASSDLSRTGEQY
TRBJ1-5,TRBV27,ASSLTQTGALNQPQH
TRBJ1-1,TRBV6-2/TRBV6-3,ASSLGTTEAF
TRBJ2-1,TRBV7-3,ASSWTTQGANEQF
TRBJ2-5,TRBV4-1,ASSQVVSGTVY
TRBJ1-2,TRBV6-5,ASSSPGEGSGYT
TRBJ1-2,TRBV3-1/TRBV3-2,ASRRRDGYGYT
TRBJ2-1,TRBV7-2,ASSYPGLAGAF
TRBJ2-7,TRBV4-1,ASSQGEGSAAYEQY
TRBJ1-6,TRBV27,ASRSQGAGSPLH
TRBJ2-5,TRBV5-4,ASSLGLDQETQY
TRBJ2-5,TRBV19,ASSMGAEPPGETQY
TRBJ2-4,TRBV6-5,ASSYSAGLAKNIQY
TRBJ2-7,TRBV4-1,ASSQAGTGIKEQY
TRBJ2-5,TRBV29-1,SVEDVGEEETQY
TRBJ1-2,TRBV28,ASSLRQGSYGYT
TRBJ1-2,TRBV30,AWRDDRGGPYGYT
TRBJ1-4,TRBV28,ASSLSPQNEKLF
TRBJ1-3,TRBV7-9,ASSLSGGAGNTIY
TRBJ1-6,TRBV5-4,ASSPNGQGYSPLH
TRBJ1-2,TRBV7-9,ASSSPGQGARGYT
TRBJ2-6,TRBV5-6,ASSSLAGAAGANVLT
TRBJ1-6,TRBV25-1,ASSESGGNSPLH
TRBJ1-5,TRBV18,ASSPAGGQPQH
TRBJ2-2,TRBV18,ASSPQDDSTGELF
TRBJ2-6,TRBV6-1,ASSERDRVWSGANVLT
TRBJ1-5,TRBV6-5,ASRKDRGYQPQH
TRBJ1-5,TRBV15,ATRSDYSNQPQH
TRBJ1-4,TRBV5-4,ASSLEVSGEKLF
TRBJ2-4,TRBV7-9,ASSLPWTSGSLAKNIQY
TRBJ1-5,TRBV30,AWSTTTGGYRGNQPQH
TRBJ1-5,TRBV11-3,ASKYRGNQPQH
TRBJ2-2,TRBV5-4,ASSLLDPGLAGGNTGELF
TRBJ1-2,TRBV12-1,ASSFARDRAFGGYT
TRBJ1-6,TRBV6-5,ASSYSGGALDSPLH
TRBJ1-5,TRBV3-1/TRBV3-2,ASSQEATGTSNQPQH
TRBJ2-1,TRBV29-1,SVGQGPFNEQF
TRBJ1-6,TRBV5-4,ASSLGGEEPLH
TRBJ1-4,TRBV15,ATSRDLGATNEKLF
TRBJ1-3,TRBV7-9,ASSSDKQGNTIY
TRBJ1-2,TRBV19,ASSIMTGDNYGYT
TRBJ1-1,TRBV7-3,ASSQQGQDTEAF
TRBJ1-2,TRBV5-4,ASSLDGGYGYT
TRBJ2-3,TRBV4-1,ASSQDPPGTSTDTQY
TRBJ1-5,TRBV2,ASKEGEVSNQPQH
TRBJ2-7,TRBV5-4,ASNTGGRSYEQY
TRBJ1-2,TRBV7-9,ASSLQGVNYGYT
TRBJ2-7,TRBV4-1,ASSQGQGFYEQY
TRBJ2-5,TRBV15,ATSTAARGRGETQY
TRBJ2-2,TRBV10-3,AITPGLAGTGELF
TRBJ1-1,TRBV2,ASSEGGGTEAF
TRBJ1-2,TRBV2,ASSPGREVYGYT
TRBJ1-5,TRBV25-1,ASSGTGDQPQH
TRBJ1-2,TRBV4-1,ASSQDRQGGYT
TRBJ1-1,TRBV9,ASSSRTGGIMNTEAF
TRBJ2-3,TRBV5-4,ASSFYSGGSSTDTQY
TRBJ2-7,TRBV10-1,ASSNRGPYEQY
TRBJ1-6,TRBV5-1,ASSPAGTGPLPLH